Included here is one T cell receptor (beta chain) sequence, with context. CD8+ and CD4+ T cells circulating in blood were sequenced for TCR beta. The multiple sclerosis controls were treatment-naive patients affected by stable or active relapsing-remitting disease. The CD8+ and CD4+ T cells were isolated magnetically using a negative isolation approach, whereas the TEMRA cells were enriched by FACS. This sample was included in a study of CD8 T cells in Susac syndrome. RNA totalling roughly 0.5 to 1 ug underwent reverse transcription with random hexamers. Amplification of TCR beta CDR3 across 54 Vbeta and 13 Jbeta was performed with immunoSEQ multiplex PCR. TCRdb processed the immunoSEQ multiplex PCR reads anew with MiXCR; each CDR3 protein has one entry. The table includes about 300,000 distinct CDR3 sequences, just over 90% detected once. The CDR3 loop spans 17 amino acids. Trimming pared 7 bases from V and 0 bases from J, leaving 18 bases between.

This receptor was taken from a human donor with multiple sclerosis. The chain has TRBV12-3 or TRBV12-4 and TRBJ2-2, with a weak D call TRBD1 (6 bases). Sequencing used CD4+ T cells from PBMCs. The CDR3 DNA is TGTGCCAGCACCTTCGAAGGGGGACAAGCGAACACCGGGGAGCTGTTTTTT. Its translation is CASTFEGGQANTGELFF.